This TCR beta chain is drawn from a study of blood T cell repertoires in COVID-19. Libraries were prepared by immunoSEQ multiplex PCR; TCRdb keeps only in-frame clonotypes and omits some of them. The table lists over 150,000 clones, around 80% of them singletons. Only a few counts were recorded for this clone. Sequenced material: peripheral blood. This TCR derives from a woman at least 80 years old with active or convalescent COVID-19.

The CDR3 sequence is CASSESQGSSYNEQFF. DNA of the CDR3: TGCGCCAGCAGTGAGTCCCAGGGGAGCTCCTACAATGAGCAGTTCTTC. The chain carries TRBV10-1 and TRBJ2-1; D may be TRBD1 (6 bases). The V and J ends lost 0 bases and 0 bases respectively, with 9 bases between them. The CDR3 loop spans 16 amino acids. CDR1 is WNHNN and CDR2 is SYGVQD in the germline V gene (reference sequence).